This T cell receptor (beta chain) was obtained from a study of blood T cell repertoires in COVID-19 (dated by TCRdb to 2018 to 2020). With respect to the entire study: Samples covering the acute and convalescent phases of COVID-19 were provided by collaborators in the United States, Italy and Spain. The prospective study material was composed of cDNA or gDNA derived from T cells, B-cell-depleted T cells, or PBMCs. Subjects who had been exposed to COVID-19, were actively infected with it, or had recovered from it provided the deeply sampled blood TCRbeta repertoires that made up the dataset. A freely available public database, intended as a resource for researchers studying the immune response to SARS-CoV-2, is where the repertoires were released. Samples were obtained from the ongoing ImmuneRACE study (first 160 participants) and from 950 to 1,500 subjects provided by 6 global collaborators. Sample metadata almost always included a de-identified subject ID, COVID-19 status, age in years and sex. Where HLA class I and class II types were available, the types were taken from metadata supplied by the sample provider, not from assay-based typing. What the work shows at the level of the full study, not this receptor alone: The amount of clinical and demographic metadata varied by source and participant and was provided uncurated.

Participants in the prospective study were enrolled through a virtual design, were aged about 18 to 100 years, and lived in under 25 United States geographic areas. In the prospective study, participants were assigned to cohorts based on the clinical history participants reported in a screening survey and a study questionnaire. Mobile phlebotomists in the prospective study collected whole blood, serum and a nasopharyngeal or oropharyngeal swab from every participant. Prospective study participants could optionally give additional blood draws and questionnaires over an approximately two-month period. Prospective study blood samples were shipped either frozen or at room temperature before DNA extraction. Sequences ENHRY (CDR1) and SYGVKD (CDR2) are obtained from the germline V gene. Compared with germline, V lacks 4 bases and J lacks 4 bases; bases without a gene match: 6. From the cysteine up to the phenylalanine, the CDR3 has a length of 15 residues. The CDR3 DNA has 45 bases and is translated from base 1.

The immunoSEQ Assay, a bias-controlled multiplex PCR, was used to amplify TCRbeta CDR3 regions from genomic DNA. In the paper's pipeline: Within the assay, amplification of reference gene primers was used to estimate how many nucleated cells each sample contained. To quantify the absolute abundance of each unique TCRbeta CDR3 rearrangement, sequence reads were collapsed and filtered. Productive Simpson clonality was computed per sample as the square root of Simpson's diversity index over productive rearrangements. TCRdb carries this immuneACCESS record with in-frame sequences only. Its versions omit some clonotypes, under half of them owing to an unresolved V gene in the studies checked, with the rest unexplained. V, J and clone size are taken as reported in that table, and D and trimming were inferred from the DNA itself. This sample is represented by around 340,000 clones; 80% to 90% of them were singletons. The ten most abundant clones make up approximately 4.6% of the sample.

A note on this clone: Its antigen is not yet known. No base quality values were provided; no much bigger clone lies one nucleotide off.

The chain couples TRBV10-3 to TRBJ1-1, with 10 bases in between that match TRBD1. Sequencing input: PBMCs or T cells enriched from blood (not recorded which). The source is a woman in her thirties or forties with acute COVID-19. CDR3 region: CAISVQDRGSTEAFF. In nucleotide form, the sequence is TGTGCCATCAGTGTTCAGGACAGGGGGAGCACTGAAGCTTTCTTT.